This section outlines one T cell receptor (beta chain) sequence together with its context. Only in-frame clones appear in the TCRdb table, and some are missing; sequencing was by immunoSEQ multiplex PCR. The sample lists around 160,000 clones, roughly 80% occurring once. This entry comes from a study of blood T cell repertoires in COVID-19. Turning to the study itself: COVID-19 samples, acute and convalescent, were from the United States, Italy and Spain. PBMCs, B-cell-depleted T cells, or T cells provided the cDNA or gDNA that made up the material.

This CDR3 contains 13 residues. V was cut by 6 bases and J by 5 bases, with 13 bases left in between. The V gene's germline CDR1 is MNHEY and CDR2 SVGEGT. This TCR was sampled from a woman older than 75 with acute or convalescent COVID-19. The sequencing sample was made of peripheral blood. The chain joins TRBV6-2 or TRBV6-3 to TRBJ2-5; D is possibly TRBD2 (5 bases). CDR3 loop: CASSSRVSETQYF. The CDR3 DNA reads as TGTGCCAGCAGCTCGAGGGTTTCGGAGACCCAGTACTTC.